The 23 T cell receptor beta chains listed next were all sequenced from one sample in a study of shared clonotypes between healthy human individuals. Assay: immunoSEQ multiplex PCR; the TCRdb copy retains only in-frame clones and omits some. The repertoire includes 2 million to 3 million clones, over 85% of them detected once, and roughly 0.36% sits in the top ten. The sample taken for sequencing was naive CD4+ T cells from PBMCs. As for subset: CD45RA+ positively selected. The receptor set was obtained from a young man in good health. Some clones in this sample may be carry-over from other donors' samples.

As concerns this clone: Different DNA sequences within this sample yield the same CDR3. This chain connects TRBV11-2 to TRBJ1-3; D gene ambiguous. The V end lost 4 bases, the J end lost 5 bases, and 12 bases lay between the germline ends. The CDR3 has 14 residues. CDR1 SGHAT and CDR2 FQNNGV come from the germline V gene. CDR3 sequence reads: CASSWSGSRNTIYF. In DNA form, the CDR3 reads TGTGCCAGCAGCTGGTCAGGATCCAGAAACACCATATATTTT. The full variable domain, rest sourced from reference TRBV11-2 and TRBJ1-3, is EAGVAQSPRYKIIEKRQSVAFWCNPISGHATLYWYQQILGQGPKLLIQFQNNGVVDDSQLPKDRFSAERLKGVDSTLKIQPAKLEDSAVYLCASSWSGSRNTIYFGEGSWLTVV.

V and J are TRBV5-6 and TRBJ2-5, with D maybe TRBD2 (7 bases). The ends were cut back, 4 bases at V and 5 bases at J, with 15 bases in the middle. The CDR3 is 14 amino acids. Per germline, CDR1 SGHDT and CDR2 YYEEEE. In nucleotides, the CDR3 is TGTGCCAGCAGCGGGGGGGGAAGGGGGGAGACCCAGTACTTC. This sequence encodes CASSGGGRGETQYF.

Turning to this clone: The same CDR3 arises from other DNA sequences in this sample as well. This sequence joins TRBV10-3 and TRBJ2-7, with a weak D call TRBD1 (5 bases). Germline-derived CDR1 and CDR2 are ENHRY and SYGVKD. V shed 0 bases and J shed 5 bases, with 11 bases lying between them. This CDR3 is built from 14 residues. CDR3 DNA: TGTGCCATCAGTGAGTCGTCAGGGCGTAACGAGCAGTACTTC. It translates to CAISESSGRNEQYF.

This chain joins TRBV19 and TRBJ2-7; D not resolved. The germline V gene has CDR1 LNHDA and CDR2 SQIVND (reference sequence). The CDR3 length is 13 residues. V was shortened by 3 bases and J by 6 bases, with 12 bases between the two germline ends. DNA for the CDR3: TGTGCCAGTAGTATCCAGGAACTCGCCGAGCAGTACTTC. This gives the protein CASSIQELAEQYF.

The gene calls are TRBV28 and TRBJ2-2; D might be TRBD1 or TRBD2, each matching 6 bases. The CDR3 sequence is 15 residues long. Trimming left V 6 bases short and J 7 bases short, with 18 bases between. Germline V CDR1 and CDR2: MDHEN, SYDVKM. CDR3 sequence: CASRGGASRGGELFF. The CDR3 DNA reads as TGTGCCAGCAGAGGAGGGGCCTCCAGGGGCGGGGAGCTGTTTTTT.

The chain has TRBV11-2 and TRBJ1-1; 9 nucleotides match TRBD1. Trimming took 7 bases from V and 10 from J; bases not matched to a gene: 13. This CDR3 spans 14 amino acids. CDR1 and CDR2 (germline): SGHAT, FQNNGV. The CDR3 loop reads CASIPGTGNSGAFF. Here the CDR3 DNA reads TGTGCCAGCATCCCGGGGACAGGGAATAGCGGAGCTTTCTTT.

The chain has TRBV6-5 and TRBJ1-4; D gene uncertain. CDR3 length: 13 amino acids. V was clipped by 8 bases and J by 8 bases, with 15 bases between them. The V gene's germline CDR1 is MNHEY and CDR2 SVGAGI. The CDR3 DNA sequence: TGTGCCAGCTCACGGACGGTTGGAGAAAAACTGTTTTTT. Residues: CASSRTVGEKLFF.

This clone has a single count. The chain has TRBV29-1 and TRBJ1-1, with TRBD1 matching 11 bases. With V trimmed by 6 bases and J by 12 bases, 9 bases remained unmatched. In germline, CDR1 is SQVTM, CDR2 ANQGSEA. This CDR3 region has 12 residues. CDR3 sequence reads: CSVPGQGARTFF. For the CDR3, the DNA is TGCAGCGTACCCGGACAGGGGGCGAGGACTTTCTTT.

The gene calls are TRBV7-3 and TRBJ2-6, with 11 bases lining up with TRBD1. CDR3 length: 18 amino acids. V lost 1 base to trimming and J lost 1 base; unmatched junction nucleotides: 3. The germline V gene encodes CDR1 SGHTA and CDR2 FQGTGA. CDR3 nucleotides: TGTGCCAGCAGCTTAAGGGACAGGGGGTTGTCTGGGGCCAACGTCCTGACTTTC. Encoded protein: CASSLRDRGLSGANVLTF.

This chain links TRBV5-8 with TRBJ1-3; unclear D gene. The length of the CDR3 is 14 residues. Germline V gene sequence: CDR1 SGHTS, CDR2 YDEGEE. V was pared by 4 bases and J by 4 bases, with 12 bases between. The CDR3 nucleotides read TGTGCCAGCAGCCCTCCGGGGTGGGGAAACACCATATATTTT. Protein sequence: CASSPPGWGNTIYF.

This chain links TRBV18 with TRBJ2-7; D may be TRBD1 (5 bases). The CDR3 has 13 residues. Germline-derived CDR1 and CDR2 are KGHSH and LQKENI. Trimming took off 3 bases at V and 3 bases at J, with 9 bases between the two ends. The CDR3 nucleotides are TGTGCCAGCTCACCGCCGGACAACTACGAGCAGTACTTC. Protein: CASSPPDNYEQYF.

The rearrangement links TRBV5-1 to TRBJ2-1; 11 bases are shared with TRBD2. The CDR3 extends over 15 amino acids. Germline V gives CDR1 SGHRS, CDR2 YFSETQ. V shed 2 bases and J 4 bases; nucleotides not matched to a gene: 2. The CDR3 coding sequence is TGCGCCAGCAGCTTCCCTAGCGGGAGGTACAATGAGCAGTTCTTC. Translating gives CASSFPSGRYNEQFF.

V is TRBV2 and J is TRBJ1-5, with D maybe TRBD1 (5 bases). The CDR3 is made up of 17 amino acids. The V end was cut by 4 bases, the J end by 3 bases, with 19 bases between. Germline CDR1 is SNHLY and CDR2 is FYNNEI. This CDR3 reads CASSVRFWGDLNQPQHF. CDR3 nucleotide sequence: TGTGCCAGCAGTGTTCGGTTTTGGGGGGACCTCAATCAGCCCCAGCATTTT.

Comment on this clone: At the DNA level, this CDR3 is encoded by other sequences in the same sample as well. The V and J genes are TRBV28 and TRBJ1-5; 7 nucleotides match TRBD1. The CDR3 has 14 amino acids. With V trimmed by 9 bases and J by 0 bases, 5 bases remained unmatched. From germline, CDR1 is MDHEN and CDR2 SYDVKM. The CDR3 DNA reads TGTGCCAGTACCCGGGACAGTAGCAATCAGCCCCAGCATTTT. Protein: CASTRDSSNQPQHF. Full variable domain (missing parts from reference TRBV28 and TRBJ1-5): DVKVTQSSRYLVKRTGEKVFLECVQDMDHENMFWYRQDPGLGLRLIYFSYDVKMKEKGDIPEGYSVSREKKERFSLILESASTNQTSMYLCASTRDSSNQPQHFGDGTRLSIL.

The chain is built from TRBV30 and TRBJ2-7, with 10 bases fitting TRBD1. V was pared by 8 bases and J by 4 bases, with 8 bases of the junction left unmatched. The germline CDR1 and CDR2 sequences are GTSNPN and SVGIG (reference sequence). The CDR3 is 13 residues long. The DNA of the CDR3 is TGTGCCGGCAGGACAGGGGGACGTTACGAGCAGTACTTC. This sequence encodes CAGRTGGRYEQYF.

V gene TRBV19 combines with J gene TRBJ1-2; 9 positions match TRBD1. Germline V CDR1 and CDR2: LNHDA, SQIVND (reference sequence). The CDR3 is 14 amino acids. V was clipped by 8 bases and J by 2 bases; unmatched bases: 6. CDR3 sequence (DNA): TGTGCCAGTTCAAGGACAGGGGAAAACTATGGCTACACCTTC. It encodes CASSRTGENYGYTF.

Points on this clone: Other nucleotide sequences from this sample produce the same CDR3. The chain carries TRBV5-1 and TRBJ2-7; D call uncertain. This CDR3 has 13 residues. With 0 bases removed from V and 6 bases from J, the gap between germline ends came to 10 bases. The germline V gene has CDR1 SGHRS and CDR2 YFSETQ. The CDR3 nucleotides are TGCGCCAGCAGCTTGGATCGAGTTGGCGAGCAGTACTTC. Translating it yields CASSLDRVGEQYF.

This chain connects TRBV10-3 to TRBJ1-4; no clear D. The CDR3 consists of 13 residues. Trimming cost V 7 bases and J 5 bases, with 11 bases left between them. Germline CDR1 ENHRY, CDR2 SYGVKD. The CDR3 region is CAIKRGTNEKLFF. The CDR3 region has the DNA TGTGCCATCAAGCGAGGTACGAATGAAAAACTGTTTTTT.

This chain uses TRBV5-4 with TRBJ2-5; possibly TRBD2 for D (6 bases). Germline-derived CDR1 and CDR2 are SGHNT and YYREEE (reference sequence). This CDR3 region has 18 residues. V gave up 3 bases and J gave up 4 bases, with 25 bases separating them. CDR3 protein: CASSWFERAKRGAETQYF. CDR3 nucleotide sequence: TGTGCCAGCAGCTGGTTCGAGCGGGCGAAACGAGGGGCAGAGACCCAGTACTTC.

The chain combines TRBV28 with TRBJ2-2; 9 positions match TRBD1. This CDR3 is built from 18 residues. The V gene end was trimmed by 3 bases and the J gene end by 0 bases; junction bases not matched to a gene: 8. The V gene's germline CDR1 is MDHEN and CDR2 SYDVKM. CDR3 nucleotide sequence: TGTGCCAGCAGTTTCCCCGGGACAGGGCTATCGAACACCGGGGAGCTGTTTTTT. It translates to CASSFPGTGLSNTGELFF.

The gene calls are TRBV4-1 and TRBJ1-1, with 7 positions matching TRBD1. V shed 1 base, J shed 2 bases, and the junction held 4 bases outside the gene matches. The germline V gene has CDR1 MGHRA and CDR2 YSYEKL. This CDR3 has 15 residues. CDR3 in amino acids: CASSQGQGYNTEAFF. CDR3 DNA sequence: TGCGCCAGCAGCCAAGGACAGGGCTACAACACTGAAGCTTTCTTT.

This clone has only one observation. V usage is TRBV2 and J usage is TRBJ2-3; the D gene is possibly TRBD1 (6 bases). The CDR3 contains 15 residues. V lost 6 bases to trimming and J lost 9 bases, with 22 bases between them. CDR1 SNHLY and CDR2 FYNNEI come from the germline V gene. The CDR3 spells CASREISGEVRTQYF. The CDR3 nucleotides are TGTGCCAGCAGGGAGATTTCAGGGGAAGTAAGAACGCAGTATTTT.

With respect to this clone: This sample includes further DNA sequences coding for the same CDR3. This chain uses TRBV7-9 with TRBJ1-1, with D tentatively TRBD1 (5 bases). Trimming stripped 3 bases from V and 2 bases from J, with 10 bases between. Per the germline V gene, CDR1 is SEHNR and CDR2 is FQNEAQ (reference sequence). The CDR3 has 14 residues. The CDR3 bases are TGTGCCAGCAGCTTTGGAGGGGCCAACACTGAAGCTTTCTTT. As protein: CASSFGGANTEAFF.